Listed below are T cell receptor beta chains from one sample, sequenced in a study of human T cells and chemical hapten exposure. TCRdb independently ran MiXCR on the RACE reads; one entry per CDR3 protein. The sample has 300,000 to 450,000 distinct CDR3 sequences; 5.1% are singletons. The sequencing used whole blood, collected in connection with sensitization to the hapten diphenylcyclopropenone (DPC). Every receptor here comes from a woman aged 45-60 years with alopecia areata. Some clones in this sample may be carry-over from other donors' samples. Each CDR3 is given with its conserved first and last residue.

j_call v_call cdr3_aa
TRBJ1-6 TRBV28 CASSGGQGYNSPLHF
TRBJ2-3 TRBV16 CASSQTGVYTDTQYF
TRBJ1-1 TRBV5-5 CASSLVGKTEAFF
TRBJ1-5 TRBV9 CASSPGPRGQPQHF
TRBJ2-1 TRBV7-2 CASSSRAGTGTSGTSYNEQFF
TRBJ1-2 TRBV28 CASSPSGGGYGYTF
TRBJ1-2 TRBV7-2 CASSFFTANYGYTF
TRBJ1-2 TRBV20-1 CSARAGIGYGYTF
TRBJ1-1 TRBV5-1 CASTILQGAGEAFF
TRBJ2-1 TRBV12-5 CASGLVVAGGTPYNEQFF
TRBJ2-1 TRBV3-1 CASSQSMNNEQFF
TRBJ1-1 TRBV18 CASSPTGTANTEAFF
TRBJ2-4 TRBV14 CASSQSGTSGLIQYF
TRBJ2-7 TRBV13 CASSKFTDTYEQYF
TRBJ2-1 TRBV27 CASSLVRTPDNEQFF
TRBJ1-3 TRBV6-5 CASSQGGQGGNTIYF
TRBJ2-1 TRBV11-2 CASSLGGSGNEQFF
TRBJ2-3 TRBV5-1 CASSPTLTGWTDTQYF
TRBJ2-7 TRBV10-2 CASKVSGLSSYEQYF
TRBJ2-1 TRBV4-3 CASSHGAAGGGDEQFF
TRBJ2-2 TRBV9 CASSVGRYTGELFF
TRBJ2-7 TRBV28 CASTNSPAGSYEQYF
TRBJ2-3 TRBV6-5 CASRDTQTVNTQYF
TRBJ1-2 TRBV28 CASSSVGQMNYGYTF
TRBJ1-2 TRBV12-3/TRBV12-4 CASSLAQFYGYTF
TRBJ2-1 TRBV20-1 CSAREMAGRTNEQFF
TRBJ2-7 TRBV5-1 CASSDFGAGTYEQYF
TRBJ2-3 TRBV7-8 CASSSGTPRTDTQYF
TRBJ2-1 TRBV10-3 CAIGSGGSSYNEQFF
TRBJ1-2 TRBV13 CASSLAGPSDYGYTF
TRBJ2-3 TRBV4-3 CASSHRGLDTDTQYF
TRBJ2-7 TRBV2 CASSVGGTYEQYF
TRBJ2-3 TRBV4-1 CASSQIAGAWDTQYF
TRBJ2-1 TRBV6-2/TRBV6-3 CASSGWDRGFGSEQFF
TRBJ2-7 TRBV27 CASRDLTGLYEQYF
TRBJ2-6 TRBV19 CASRPGGNGANVLTF
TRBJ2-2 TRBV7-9 CASSPAGGTNTGELFF
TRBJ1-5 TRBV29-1 CSASRGSNQPQHF
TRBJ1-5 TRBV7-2 CASSLQDYSNQPQHF
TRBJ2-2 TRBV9 CASSGPDRNTGELFF
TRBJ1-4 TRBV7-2 CASSFRTGREKLFF
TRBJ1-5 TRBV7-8 CASSLGTGSLYSNQPQHF
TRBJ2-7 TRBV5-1 CASSHPDRVSYEQYF
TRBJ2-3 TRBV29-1 CSVEFGQGADTQYF
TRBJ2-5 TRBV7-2 CASSRGGRMETQYF
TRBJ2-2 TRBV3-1 CASSQVAGTGELFF
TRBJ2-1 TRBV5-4 CASSINREGQFF
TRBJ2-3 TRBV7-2 CASSLSGGDTDTQYF
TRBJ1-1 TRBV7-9 CASSLGEPAFF
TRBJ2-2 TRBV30 CAGTGGAGELFF
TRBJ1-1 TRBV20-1 CSARGRGLEAFF
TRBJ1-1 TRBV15 CATSRAGGNTEAFF
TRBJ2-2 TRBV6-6 CASSLGRGRNTGELFF
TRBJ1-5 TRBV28 CASSFRGSGSNQPQHF